Listed here is a single T cell receptor (beta chain). The antigen is undetermined. These data are taken from a study of graft-versus-host responses after intestinal transplantation. Study-wide background: Recipients were given multivisceral, liver-intestinal, or isolated intestinal transplants.

V shed 6 bases and J shed 3 bases, with 20 bases lying between them. Germline CDR1 WSHSY, CDR2 SAAADI. The CDR3 consists of 16 residues. The assay was immunoSEQ multiplex PCR, and TCRdb's table has in-frame clones only and misses some. The data show roughly 25,000 clones, with approximately 87% seen just once and approximately 1.2% held by the top ten. Findings and caveats of the study: After transplant, early declines in HvG clones were associated with peak levels of circulating GvH clones.

The TCR sequence derives from a human patient who received an intestinal transplant, so some T cells may come from the graft donor. V and J are TRBV10-2 and TRBJ1-1; a weak D match, TRBD1 (6 bases). Sequenced here: PBMCs, sampled 28 days after intestinal transplant. CDR3 amino acids: CASRGPEWGADTEAFF. The CDR3 nucleotides read TGCGCCAGCAGGGGGCCGGAATGGGGGGCTGACACTGAAGCTTTCTTT.